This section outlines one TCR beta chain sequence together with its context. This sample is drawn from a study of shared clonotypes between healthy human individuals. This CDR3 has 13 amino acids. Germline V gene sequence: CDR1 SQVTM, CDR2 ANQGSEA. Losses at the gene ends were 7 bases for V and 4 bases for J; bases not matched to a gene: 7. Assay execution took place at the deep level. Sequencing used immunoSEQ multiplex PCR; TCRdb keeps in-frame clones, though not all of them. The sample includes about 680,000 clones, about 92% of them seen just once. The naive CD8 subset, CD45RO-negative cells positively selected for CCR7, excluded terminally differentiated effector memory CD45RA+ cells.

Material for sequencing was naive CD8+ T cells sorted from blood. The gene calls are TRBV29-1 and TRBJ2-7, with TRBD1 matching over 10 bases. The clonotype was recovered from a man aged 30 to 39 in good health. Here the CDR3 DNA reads TGCAGCGCCCGGACAGGGGGTGGTTACGAGCAGTACTTC. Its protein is CSARTGGGYEQYF.